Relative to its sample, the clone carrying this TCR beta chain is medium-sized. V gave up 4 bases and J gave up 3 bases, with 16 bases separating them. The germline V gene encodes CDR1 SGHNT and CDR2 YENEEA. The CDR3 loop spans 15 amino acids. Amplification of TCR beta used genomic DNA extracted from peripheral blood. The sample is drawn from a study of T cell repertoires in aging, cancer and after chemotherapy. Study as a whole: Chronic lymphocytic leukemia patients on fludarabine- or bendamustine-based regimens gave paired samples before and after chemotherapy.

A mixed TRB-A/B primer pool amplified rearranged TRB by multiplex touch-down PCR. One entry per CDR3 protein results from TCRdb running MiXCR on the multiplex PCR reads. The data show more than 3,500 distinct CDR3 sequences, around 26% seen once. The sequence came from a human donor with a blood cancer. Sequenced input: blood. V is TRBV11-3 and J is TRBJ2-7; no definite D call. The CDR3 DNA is TGTGCCAGCAGCTCAAGGCTGGGTTTAAGCTACGAGCAGTACTTC. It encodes CASSSRLGLSYEQYF.